These 9 T cell receptor beta chains were all obtained from the same sample, sequenced in a study of blood T cell repertoires in COVID-19. Sequencing used immunoSEQ multiplex PCR; TCRdb keeps in-frame clones, though not all of them. The sample has 85,000 to 100,000 clones, 79% seen once. The sequencing sample was made of peripheral blood. The origin of the receptors is an elderly woman with active or convalescent COVID-19.

This clone was detected only a few times. The chain is built from TRBV7-3 and TRBJ2-1; 9 bases are a match to TRBD1. The CDR3 has 16 amino acids. Per germline, CDR1 SGHTA and CDR2 FQGTGA. Germline trimming cut 5 bases from V and 1 base from J; bases unmatched to any gene: 6. The CDR3 coding sequence is TGTGCCAGCAGCAAACCCGGGACAGGGTCCTACAATGAGCAGTTCTTC. Its translation is CASSKPGTGSYNEQFF.

This chain joins TRBV10-3 and TRBJ1-3; D remains ambiguous. CDR3 length equals 14 residues. Germline lookup yields CDR1 ENHRY and CDR2 SYGVKD. V was cut by 6 bases and J by 0 bases, with 9 bases left in between. The CDR3 reads CAISSTSSGNTIYF. The CDR3 DNA sequence: TGTGCCATCAGCTCGACAAGCTCTGGAAACACCATATATTTT.

The V and J genes are TRBV11-2 and TRBJ2-7, with a weak D call TRBD1 (5 bases). V lost 4 bases to trimming and J lost 1 base, with 8 bases between them. This CDR3 comprises 13 residues. Per germline, CDR1 SGHAT and CDR2 FQNNGV. The DNA of the CDR3 is TGTGCCAGCAGCTCACCAGGGTCCTACGAGCAGTACTTC. Translated: CASSSPGSYEQYF. The whole variable domain, filled in from reference TRBV11-2 and TRBJ2-7, reads EAGVAQSPRYKIIEKRQSVAFWCNPISGHATLYWYQQILGQGPKLLIQFQNNGVVDDSQLPKDRFSAERLKGVDSTLKIQPAKLEDSAVYLCASSSPGSYEQYFGPGTRLTVT.

DNA for the CDR3: TGTGCCAGCAGCCCTTCCGGGACTAGCGGGGTGGGGGGGTATTTT. Protein: CASSPSGTSGVGGYF. The V and J genes are TRBV6-6 and TRBJ2-3, with 13 bases lining up with TRBD2. CDR1 and CDR2 from the germline V gene are MNHNY and SVGAGI (reference sequence). This CDR3 contains 15 residues. J lost 14 bases, V lost 6 bases, and 14 bases had no gene match.

The chain carries TRBV18 and TRBJ1-1, with D uncertain. Trimming left V 6 bases short and J 1 base short, with 9 bases between. The CDR3 covers 13 residues. CDR1 is KGHSH, CDR2 LQKENI, per germline. The CDR3 here is CASSPLTNTEAFF. The CDR3 DNA follows: TGTGCCAGCTCCCCCCTAACGAACACTGAAGCTTTCTTT.

This clone has a single count. V gene TRBV5-1 combines with J gene TRBJ2-7, with 7 bases identical to TRBD2. This CDR3 is 17 amino acids long. Germline assignment: CDR1 SGHRS and CDR2 YFSETQ. The trim removed 0 bases at V and 3 bases at J, leaving 12 bases unmatched. CDR3: CASSLGSSGGSVYEQYF. The CDR3 nucleotides read TGCGCCAGCAGCTTGGGGTCTAGCGGAGGTAGTGTCTACGAGCAGTACTTC.

The CDR3 bases are TGTGCCAGCAGCTTCGGGACAGGGTTTCCCGGCGAGCAGTACTTC. Its translation: CASSFGTGFPGEQYF. The rearrangement links TRBV5-6 to TRBJ2-7, with 9 nucleotides matching TRBD1. This CDR3 spans 15 amino acids. CDR1 is SGHDT, CDR2 YYEEEE, per germline. V shed 2 bases, J shed 6 bases, and the junction held 9 bases outside the gene matches.

The rearrangement links TRBV7-8 to TRBJ2-7; 10 bases line up with TRBD1. CDR1 is SGHVS and CDR2 is FQNEAQ in the germline V gene. The length of the CDR3 is 14 residues. Trimming took 4 bases from V and 2 from J; bases not matched to a gene: 2. As DNA, the CDR3 is TGTGCCAGCAGCTCCGGGACAGGGGCCTACGAGCAGTACTTC. It codes for CASSSGTGAYEQYF.

J is TRBJ2-3 and V is TRBV2; D possibly corresponds to TRBD2 (5 bases). In germline, CDR1 is SNHLY, CDR2 FYNNEI. The CDR3 totals 14 residues. V dropped 6 bases and J dropped 2 bases, with 12 bases sitting between them. The CDR3 protein is CASSLSGFTDTQYF. As DNA, the CDR3 is TGTGCCAGCAGCCTATCGGGATTCACAGATACGCAGTATTTT.